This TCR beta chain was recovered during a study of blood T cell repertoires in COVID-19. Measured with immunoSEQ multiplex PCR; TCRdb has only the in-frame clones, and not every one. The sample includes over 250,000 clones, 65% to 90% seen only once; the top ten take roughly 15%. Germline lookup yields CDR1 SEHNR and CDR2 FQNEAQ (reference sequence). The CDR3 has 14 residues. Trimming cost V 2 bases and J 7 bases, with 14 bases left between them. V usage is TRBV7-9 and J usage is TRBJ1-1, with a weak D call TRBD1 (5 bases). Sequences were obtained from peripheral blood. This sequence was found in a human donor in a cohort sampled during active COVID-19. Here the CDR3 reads CASSLSGDEGEAFF. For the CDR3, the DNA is TGTGCCAGCAGCTTAAGCGGGGACGAAGGTGAAGCTTTCTTT.